This passage covers 3 T cell receptor beta chains from one sample sequenced in a study of blood T cell repertoires in COVID-19. Profiled with immunoSEQ multiplex PCR; TCRdb holds only in-frame clones, not every one. Of approximately 200,000 clones listed, around four fifths were seen once; the top ten hold around 5.2%. Sequencing used peripheral blood. These receptors were obtained from a woman aged 25 to 39 with acute or convalescent COVID-19.

On this clone: Other DNA sequences in the same sample also yield this CDR3. The chain couples TRBV28 to TRBJ1-3; D is undetermined. Per the germline V gene, CDR1 is MDHEN and CDR2 is SYDVKM. Deletions cut 3 bases from V and 0 bases from J, with 6 bases between. This CDR3 has 14 amino acids. CDR3 amino acids: CASSFRVSGNTIYF. As DNA, the CDR3 is TGTGCCAGCAGTTTCCGGGTCTCTGGAAACACCATATATTTT.

This CDR3 reads CASSLGDRGPYEQYF. CDR3 DNA sequence: TGTGCCAGCAGCTTGGGTGACAGGGGCCCCTACGAGCAGTACTTC. The chain joins TRBV5-4 to TRBJ2-7; 8 bases are shared with TRBD1. The V gene's germline CDR1 is SGHNT and CDR2 YYREEE (reference sequence). J lost 2 bases, V lost 0 bases, and 4 bases had no gene match. The CDR3 length is 15 residues.

This chain connects TRBV27 to TRBJ1-2; D is possibly TRBD1 (6 bases). V lost 5 bases, J lost 6 bases, and 19 bases lay in between. CDR3 length: 15 residues. Germline-derived CDR1 and CDR2 are MNHEY and SMNVEV (reference sequence). This CDR3 reads CASSPGPSHRDGYTF. Here the CDR3 DNA reads TGTGCCAGCAGTCCCGGTCCCTCCCACAGGGATGGCTACACCTTC.